This TCR beta chain was sequenced during a study of cytomegalovirus exposure and HLA in healthy donors (dated by TCRdb to the late 2010s). The study in broad terms: According to a later analysis, one platform produced both the roughly 110 validation repertoires and the 620 or so repertoires of the first cohort. The study was designed to test whether signatures of past pathogen exposure could be identified by cataloging public T cell receptors. A separate validation cohort of about 110 different subjects was used in addition to the roughly 620-subject first cohort. To predict cytomegalovirus infection status, the study brought together high-throughput TCR immunosequencing, statistical association of individual TCRs with disease status, and machine learning. Study-level results and caveats: The classifier was reported to diagnose cytomegalovirus status with high specificity and sensitivity in both the original cohort and the validation cohort. All 120 repertoires were used to score co-occurrence in the validation cohort in a later analysis, because that analysis had no HLA typing for the cohort. The authors suggested that the approach could potentially be generalized to other disease states and immunological phenotypes. A later analysis found that TCRs clustered in the first cohort also tended to co-occur in the 95 to 150 validation repertoires, with 94% of cluster scores above 0. Most TCR sequences were seen in very few donors, while some public TCRs were found in many individuals. In the study, around 160 TCR beta chains were listed as associated with cytomegalovirus. In vitro tests confirmed that a few of the cytomegalovirus-associated TCR beta chains recognize cytomegalovirus antigens.

The count of this clone is one. It lacks a known antigen. No base qualities exist here, and no much larger clone lies one base off it. Libraries were prepared through the immunoSEQ multiplex PCR assay. As for how the authors treated the data: A statistical classification framework was built for diagnosing cytomegalovirus status from the catalog of TCR beta chain sequences. TCRdb stores this immuneACCESS table with in-frame sequences only. Part of the clones is absent; in the studies checked, under half of the shortfall reflects unresolved V genes, and no reason is known for the rest. V, J and clone size are taken as reported in that table, and D and trimming were inferred from the DNA itself. The sample contains about 140,000 clones, 84% of them found a single time. The top ten hold under 1.5% of the sample. Donors formed part of the validation cohort, which comprised 120 subjects and was distinct from the first cohort of 690 or so subjects.

Reading the germline V gene gives CDR1 SGHAT and CDR2 FQNNGV. The germline V end is reduced by 5 bases and the J end by 0 bases; junction bases left unmatched: 5. Taken from cysteine to phenylalanine, the CDR3 has 18 residues. The CDR3 DNA has 54 bases and is translated from base 1. The sequenced sample consisted of PBMCs. This chain is built from TRBV11-2 and TRBJ2-2; the junction holds 14 bases that match TRBD2. The origin of this receptor is a woman between 25 and 40 years old in good health and CMV-seronegative. The CDR3 region has the sequence CASSARTSGGTNTGELFF. The bases read TGTGCCAGCAGCGCCCGGACTAGCGGGGGGACGAACACCGGGGAGCTGTTTTTT.